The clone carrying this T cell receptor (beta chain) appeared once. The antigen remains undetermined. Among the roughly 120 subjects of the validation cohort, separate from the approximately 660-subject first cohort, were the donors. The CDR3 runs 14 residues. Germline loops: CDR1 MNHEY, CDR2 SMNVEV (reference sequence). With 7 bases clipped from V and 3 bases from J, the junction kept 5 bases outside the gene matches. This specimen comes from a study of cytomegalovirus exposure and HLA in healthy donors. Study-level results: There were fewer than 200 TCR beta chains listed as cytomegalovirus-associated.

The assay was immunoSEQ multiplex PCR, and TCRdb's table has in-frame clones only and misses some. The data show 55,000 to 85,000 clones, about 94% seen once. This TCR came from a woman aged 18-30 years in good health and CMV-seronegative. Sequencing was carried out using PBMCs. The chain uses TRBV27 and TRBJ1-2; 10 nucleotides align to TRBD1. The CDR3 DNA reads as TGTGCCAGCAACACGACAGGGGGCCACTATGGCTACACCTTC. It translates to CASNTTGGHYGYTF.